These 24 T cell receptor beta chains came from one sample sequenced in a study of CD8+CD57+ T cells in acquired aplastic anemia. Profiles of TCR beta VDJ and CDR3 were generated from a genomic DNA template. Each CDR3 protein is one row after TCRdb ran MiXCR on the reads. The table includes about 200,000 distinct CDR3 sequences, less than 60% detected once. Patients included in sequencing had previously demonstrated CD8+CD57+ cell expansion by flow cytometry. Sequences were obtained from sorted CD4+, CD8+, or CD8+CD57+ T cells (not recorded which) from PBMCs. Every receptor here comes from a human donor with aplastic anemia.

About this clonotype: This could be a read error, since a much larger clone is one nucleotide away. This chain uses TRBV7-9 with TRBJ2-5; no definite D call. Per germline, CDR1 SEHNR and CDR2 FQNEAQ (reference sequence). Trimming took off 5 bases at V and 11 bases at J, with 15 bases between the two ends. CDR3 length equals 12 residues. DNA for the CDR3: TGTGCCAGCAGCACTTGGTCCAATGAGCAGTACTTC. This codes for CASSTWSNEQYF.

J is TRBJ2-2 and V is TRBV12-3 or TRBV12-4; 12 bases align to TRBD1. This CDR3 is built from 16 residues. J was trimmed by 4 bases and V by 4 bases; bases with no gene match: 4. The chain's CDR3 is CASSWDRGRVTGELFF. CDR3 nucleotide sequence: TGTGCCAGCAGTTGGGACAGGGGGCGCGTCACCGGGGAGCTGTTTTTT.

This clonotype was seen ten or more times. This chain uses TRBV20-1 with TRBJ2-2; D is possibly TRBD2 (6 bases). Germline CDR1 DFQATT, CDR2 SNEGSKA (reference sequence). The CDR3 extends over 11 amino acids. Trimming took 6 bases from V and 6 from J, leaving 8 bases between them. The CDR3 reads CSAPGAGELFF. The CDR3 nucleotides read TGCAGTGCCCCGGGGGCCGGGGAGCTGTTTTTT.

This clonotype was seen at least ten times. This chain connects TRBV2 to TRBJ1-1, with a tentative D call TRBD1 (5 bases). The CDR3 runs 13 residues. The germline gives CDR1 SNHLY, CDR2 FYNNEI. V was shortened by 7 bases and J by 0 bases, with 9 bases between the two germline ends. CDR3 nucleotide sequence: TGTGCCAGCATGGACAACTTGAACACTGAAGCTTTCTTT. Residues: CASMDNLNTEAFF.

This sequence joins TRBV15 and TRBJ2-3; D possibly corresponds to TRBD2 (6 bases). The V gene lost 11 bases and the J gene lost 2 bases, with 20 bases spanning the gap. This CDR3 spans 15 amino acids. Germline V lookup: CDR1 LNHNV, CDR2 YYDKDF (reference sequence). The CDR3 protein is CAPLSGAGYTDTQYF. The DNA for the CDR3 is TGTGCCCCCCTTTCTGGAGCGGGCTACACAGATACGCAGTATTTT.

As DNA, the CDR3 is TGTGCCAGCAGCTCCTTTGCGGGGGGTATCGATGAGCAGTTCTTC. This gives the protein CASSSFAGGIDEQFF. The chain joins TRBV7-9 to TRBJ2-1; 8 bases are shared with TRBD2. V was clipped by 4 bases and J by 8 bases; unmatched bases: 10. The CDR3 sequence is 15 residues long. CDR1 and CDR2 from the germline V gene are SEHNR and FQNEAQ (reference sequence).

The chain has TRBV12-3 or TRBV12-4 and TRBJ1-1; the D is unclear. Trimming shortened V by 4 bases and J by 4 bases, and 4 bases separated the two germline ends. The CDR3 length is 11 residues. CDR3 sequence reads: CASSSSTEAFF. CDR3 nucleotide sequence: TGTGCCAGCAGTTCTAGCACTGAAGCTTTCTTT.

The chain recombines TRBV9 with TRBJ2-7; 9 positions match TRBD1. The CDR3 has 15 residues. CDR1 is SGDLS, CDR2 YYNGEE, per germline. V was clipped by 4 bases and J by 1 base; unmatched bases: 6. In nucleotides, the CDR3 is TGTGCCAGCAGCCTACTGGACAGGGGATCCTACGAGCAGTACTTC. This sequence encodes CASSLLDRGSYEQYF.

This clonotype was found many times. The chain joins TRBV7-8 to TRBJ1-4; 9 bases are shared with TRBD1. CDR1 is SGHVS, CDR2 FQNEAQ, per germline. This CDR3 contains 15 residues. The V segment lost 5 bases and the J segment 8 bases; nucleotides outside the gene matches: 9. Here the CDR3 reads CASSTGTGSIEKLFF. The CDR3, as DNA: TGTGCCAGCAGCACCGGGACAGGGAGTATAGAAAAACTGTTTTTT.

The CDR3 DNA reads TGTGCCAGCAGCCGACCCAGGGGGCATAGCGGGGAGCTGTTTTTT. It translates to CASSRPRGHSGELFF. The gene calls are TRBV12-3 or TRBV12-4 and TRBJ2-2; 8 nucleotides match TRBD1. This CDR3 contains 15 residues. V gave up 6 bases and J gave up 7 bases; unmatched junction bases: 10.

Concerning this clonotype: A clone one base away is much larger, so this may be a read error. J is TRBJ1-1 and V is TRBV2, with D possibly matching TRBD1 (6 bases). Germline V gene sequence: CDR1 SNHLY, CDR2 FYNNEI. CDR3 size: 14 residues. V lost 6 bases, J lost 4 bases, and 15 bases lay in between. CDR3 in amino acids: CASRGGRGATEAFF. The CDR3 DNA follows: TGTGCCAGCAGGGGGGGGCGGGGGGCCACTGAAGCTTTCTTT.

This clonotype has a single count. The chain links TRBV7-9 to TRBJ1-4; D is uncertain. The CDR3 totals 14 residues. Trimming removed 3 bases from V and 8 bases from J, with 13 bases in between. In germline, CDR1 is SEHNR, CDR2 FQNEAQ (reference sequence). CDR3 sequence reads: CASSFLGPGEKLFF. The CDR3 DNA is TGTGCCAGCAGCTTCTTAGGACCGGGCGAAAAACTGTTTTTT. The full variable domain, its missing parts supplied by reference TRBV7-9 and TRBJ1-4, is DTGVSQNPRHKITKRGQNVTFRCDPISEHNRLYWYRQTLGQGPEFLTYFQNEAQLEKSRLLSDRFSAERPKGSFSTLEIQRTEQGDSAMYLCASSFLGPGEKLFFGSGTQLSVL.

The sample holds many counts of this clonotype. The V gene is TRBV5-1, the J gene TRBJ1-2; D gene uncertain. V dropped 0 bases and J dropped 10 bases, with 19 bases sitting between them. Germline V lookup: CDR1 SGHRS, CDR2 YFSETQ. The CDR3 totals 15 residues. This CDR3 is CASSLDGEGAGFYTF. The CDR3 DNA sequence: TGCGCCAGCAGCTTGGATGGGGAGGGTGCGGGGTTCTACACCTTC.

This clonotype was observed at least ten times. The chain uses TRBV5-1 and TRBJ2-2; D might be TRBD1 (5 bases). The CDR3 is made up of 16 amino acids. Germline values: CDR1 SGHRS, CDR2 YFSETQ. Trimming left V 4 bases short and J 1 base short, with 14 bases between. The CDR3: CASSPRTGLNTGELFF. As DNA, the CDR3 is TGCGCCAGCAGCCCCCGTACAGGTTTGAACACCGGGGAGCTGTTTTTT.

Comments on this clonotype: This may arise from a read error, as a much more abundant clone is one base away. CDR3: CASSSPSVSCEQYF. The CDR3 DNA reads as TGTGCCAGCAGCTCGCCTAGTGTATCCTGCGAGCAGTACTTC. This chain uses TRBV5-6 with TRBJ2-7; the D is unclear. The CDR3 loop spans 14 amino acids. Germline lookup yields CDR1 SGHDT and CDR2 YYEEEE.

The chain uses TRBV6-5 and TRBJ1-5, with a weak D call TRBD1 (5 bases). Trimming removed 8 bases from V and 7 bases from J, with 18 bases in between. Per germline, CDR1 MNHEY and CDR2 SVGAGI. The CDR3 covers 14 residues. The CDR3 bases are TGTGCCAGCTGTGAGGGGCGGTTCATCCAGCCCCAGCATTTT. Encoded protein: CASCEGRFIQPQHF.

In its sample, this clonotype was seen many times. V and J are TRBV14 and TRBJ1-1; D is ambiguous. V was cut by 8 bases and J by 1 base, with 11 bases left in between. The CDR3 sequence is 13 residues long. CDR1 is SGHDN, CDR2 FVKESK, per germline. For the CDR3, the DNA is TGTGCCAGCGGTAATGAGAGGAACACTGAAGCTTTCTTT. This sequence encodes CASGNERNTEAFF.

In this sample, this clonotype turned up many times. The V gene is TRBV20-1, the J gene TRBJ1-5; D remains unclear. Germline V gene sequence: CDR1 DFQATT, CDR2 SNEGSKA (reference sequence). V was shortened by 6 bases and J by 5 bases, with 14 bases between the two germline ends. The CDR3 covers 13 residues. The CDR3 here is CSARGGLDQPQHF. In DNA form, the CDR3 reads TGCAGTGCCCGGGGAGGTTTAGATCAGCCCCAGCATTTT.

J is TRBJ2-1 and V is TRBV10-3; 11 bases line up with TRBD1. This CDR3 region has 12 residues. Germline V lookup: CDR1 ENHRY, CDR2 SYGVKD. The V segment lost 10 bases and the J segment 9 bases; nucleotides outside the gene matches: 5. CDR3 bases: TGTGCCAGCGGACAGGGGGCAGGTGAGCAGTTCTTC. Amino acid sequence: CASGQGAGEQFF.

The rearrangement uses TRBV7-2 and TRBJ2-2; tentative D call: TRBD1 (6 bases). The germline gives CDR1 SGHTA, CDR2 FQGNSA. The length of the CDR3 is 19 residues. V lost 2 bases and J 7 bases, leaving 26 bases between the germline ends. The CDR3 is CASSLRGGVARGHSGELFF. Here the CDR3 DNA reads TGTGCCAGCAGCTTAAGAGGGGGTGTGGCCAGGGGCCATAGCGGGGAGCTGTTTTTT.

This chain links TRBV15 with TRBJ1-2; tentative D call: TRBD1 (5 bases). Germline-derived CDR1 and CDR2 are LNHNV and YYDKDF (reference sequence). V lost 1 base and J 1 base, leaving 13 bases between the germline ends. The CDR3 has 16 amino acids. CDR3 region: CATSRATGTVNYGYTF. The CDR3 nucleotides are TGTGCCACCAGCAGAGCAACCGGGACGGTTAACTATGGCTACACCTTC.

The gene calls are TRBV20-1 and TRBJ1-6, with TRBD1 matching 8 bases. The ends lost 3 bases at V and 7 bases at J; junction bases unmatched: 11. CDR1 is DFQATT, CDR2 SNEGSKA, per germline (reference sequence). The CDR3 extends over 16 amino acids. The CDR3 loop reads CSASLGETGANSPLHF. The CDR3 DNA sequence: TGCAGTGCTAGCCTGGGGGAGACAGGGGCAAATTCACCCCTCCACTTT.

CDR3 protein: CASSLVGQRVYEQYF. The CDR3, as DNA: TGCGCCAGCAGCTTGGTGGGACAGCGAGTCTACGAGCAGTACTTC. This chain links TRBV5-1 with TRBJ2-7; TRBD1 matches 7 bases. The CDR3 runs 15 residues. The J segment lost 3 bases and the V segment lost 0 bases, leaving 6 bases of the junction unmatched. The V gene's germline CDR1 is SGHRS and CDR2 YFSETQ.

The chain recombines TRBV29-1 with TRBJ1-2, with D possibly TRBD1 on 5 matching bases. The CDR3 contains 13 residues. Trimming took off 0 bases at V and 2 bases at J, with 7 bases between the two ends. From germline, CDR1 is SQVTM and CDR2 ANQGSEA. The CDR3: CSVEEGLNYGYTF. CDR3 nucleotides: TGCAGCGTTGAAGAGGGGCTGAACTATGGCTACACCTTC.